These 16 T cell receptor beta chains were sequenced from one sample in a study of long-term antiretroviral therapy in people with HIV. Assay version v3.0 of immunoSEQ was used, and it was run at survey level. Measured with immunoSEQ multiplex PCR; TCRdb has only the in-frame clones, and not every one. Among 30,000 to 40,000 clones listed, 83% were seen once. Sequencing was performed on unsorted PBMCs, taken 1 year after starting antiretroviral therapy. The source of these receptors is a man in his late teens or twenties with HIV.

In DNA, the CDR3 is TGTGCCAGCAGTTCGACAGGGTGGAGTGGCTACACCTTC. Encoded protein: CASSSTGWSGYTF. The chain employs TRBV27 and TRBJ1-2; 7 nucleotides line up with TRBD1. The V segment lost 4 bases and the J segment 7 bases; nucleotides outside the gene matches: 6. Per germline, CDR1 MNHEY and CDR2 SMNVEV (reference sequence). This CDR3 has 13 amino acids.

J is TRBJ1-5 and V is TRBV7-9; unclear D gene. V lost 5 bases and J lost 2, with 10 bases in between. Germline-derived CDR1 and CDR2 are SEHNR and FQNEAQ (reference sequence). This CDR3 is 14 amino acids long. The CDR3 is CASSAENGNQPQHF. The CDR3, as DNA: TGTGCCAGCAGCGCAGAAAACGGCAATCAGCCCCAGCATTTT.

The rearrangement uses TRBV5-5 and TRBJ2-7; D is unclear. V shed 5 bases and J shed 6 bases, with 18 bases lying between them. Germline assignment: CDR1 SGHKS and CDR2 YYEKEE (reference sequence). CDR3 length: 14 amino acids. The CDR3 here is CASSITMGQGEQYF. The CDR3 DNA reads as TGTGCCAGCAGTATTACGATGGGTCAAGGCGAGCAGTACTTC. The full variable domain, in which reference TRBV5-5 and TRBJ2-7 provide the parts outside the CDR3, is DAGVTQSPTHLIKTRGQQVTLRCSPISGHKSVSWYQQVLGQGPQFIFQYYEKEERGRGNFPDRFSARQFPNYSSELNVNALLLGDSALYLCASSITMGQGEQYFGPGTRLTVT.

This sequence joins TRBV19 and TRBJ2-7; D is unclear. There are 14 residues in the CDR3. CDR1 and CDR2 from the germline V gene are LNHDA and SQIVND (reference sequence). Trimming removed 3 bases from V and 2 bases from J, with 11 bases in between. The CDR3 is CASSIGISTYEQYF. Here the CDR3 DNA reads TGTGCCAGTAGTATTGGGATCAGCACCTACGAGCAGTACTTC.

The V gene is TRBV10-1, the J gene TRBJ1-2, with 12 bases that match TRBD1. The germline V gene has CDR1 WNHNN and CDR2 SYGVQD (reference sequence). Trimming removed 6 bases from V and 5 bases from J; junction bases left unmatched: 10. The CDR3 is 16 residues long. CDR3 nucleotides: TGCGCCAGCAGCCAAGGGACAGGGGGCAATTTGTATGGCTACACCTTC. Amino acid sequence: CASSQGTGGNLYGYTF.

This chain uses TRBV6-5 with TRBJ2-7; D gene ambiguous. Trimming cost V 0 bases and J 3 bases, with 15 bases left between them. CDR1 is MNHEY and CDR2 is SVGAGI in the germline V gene. The CDR3 spans 16 residues. DNA of the CDR3: TGTGCCAGCAGTTACTCGAGTATCGTGGGTTTCTACGAGCAGTACTTC. It is translated as CASSYSSIVGFYEQYF.

The V gene is TRBV12-5, the J gene TRBJ1-1; tentative D call: TRBD1 (5 bases). CDR3 length equals 13 residues. Trimming shortened V by 5 bases and J by 1 base, and 8 bases separated the two germline ends. Germline CDR1 LGHNT, CDR2 FRNRAP. CDR3 protein: CASGLQENTEAFF. In nucleotides, the CDR3 is TGTGCTAGTGGTCTACAGGAGAACACTGAAGCTTTCTTT.

The CDR3 here is CASSRGGSGGTLLFF. The DNA for the CDR3 is TGTGCCAGTAGTAGGGGCGGTAGCGGGGGAACCCTACTGTTCTTC. The chain uses TRBV19 and TRBJ2-1; 9 bases line up with TRBD2. The junction had 16 bases not matched to a gene; V was cut back by 4 bases and J by 15 bases. Germline values: CDR1 LNHDA, CDR2 SQIVND (reference sequence). The CDR3 is 15 amino acids.

The CDR3, as DNA: TGTGCCAGCTCAACTACGGAACGGACGGAGTCCTACGAGCAGTACTTC. Translated: CASSTTERTESYEQYF. The J gene is TRBJ2-7, the V gene TRBV18; no reliable D call. Germline V gene data show CDR1 as KGHSH and CDR2 as LQKENI. With 5 bases removed from V and 1 base from J, the gap between germline ends came to 18 bases. The CDR3 runs 16 residues. Variable domain in full (rest from reference TRBV18 and TRBJ2-7): NAGVMQNPRHLVRRRGQEARLRCSPMKGHSHVYWYRQLPEEGLKFMVYLQKENIIDESGMPKERFSAEFPKEGPSILRIQQVVRGDSAAYFCASSTTERTESYEQYFGPGTRLTVT.

This clone was seen once. V gene TRBV9 combines with J gene TRBJ2-1; no clear D gene. This CDR3 is built from 13 residues. The V gene lost 0 bases and the J gene lost 7 bases, with 8 bases spanning the gap. Germline V gene lookup returns CDR1 SGDLS and CDR2 YYNGEE. Written as DNA, the CDR3 is TGTGCCAGCAGCGTAGCTGGCGGTAATGAGCAGTTCTTC. Translation: CASSVAGGNEQFF.

The gene calls are TRBV7-9 and TRBJ2-3, with no clear D. Germline V gives CDR1 SEHNR, CDR2 FQNEAQ (reference sequence). CDR3 length equals 13 residues. Trimming left V 5 bases short and J 4 bases short, with 10 bases between. CDR3 amino acids: CASSPRAADTQYF. CDR3 nucleotide sequence: TGTGCCAGCAGCCCCCGGGCTGCAGATACGCAGTATTTT.

V and J are TRBV4-3 and TRBJ2-1; TRBD2 aligns across 12 bases. V lost 3 bases and J lost 9; bases outside the gene matches: 15. This CDR3 spans 18 amino acids. Germline CDR1 LGHNA, CDR2 YSLEER. CDR3 bases: TGCGCCAGCAGCCATTCGGTCCCCCCGCTAGCGGGAGGGGTTGAGCAGTTCTTC. Translated: CASSHSVPPLAGGVEQFF.

This chain connects TRBV13 to TRBJ2-7; weak D call: TRBD1 (5 bases). The V and J ends lost 5 bases and 9 bases respectively, with 14 bases between them. Germline CDR1 PRHDT, CDR2 FYEKMQ (reference sequence). CDR3 size: 12 residues. This chain's CDR3 is CASSDGDSWQYF. CDR3 bases: TGTGCCAGCAGCGATGGAGACAGCTGGCAGTACTTC.

The V call is TRBV19, the J call TRBJ2-7; 7 bases agree with TRBD1. The CDR3 is 15 residues long. Germline assignment: CDR1 LNHDA and CDR2 SQIVND (reference sequence). V gave up 6 bases and J gave up 3 bases; unmatched junction bases: 11. The CDR3 is CASSQGEGAFYEQYF. CDR3 sequence (DNA): TGTGCCAGTAGCCAGGGGGAAGGGGCCTTCTACGAGCAGTACTTC. The full variable domain, completed using reference TRBV19 and TRBJ2-7, is DGGITQSPKYLFRKEGQNVTLSCEQNLNHDAMYWYRQDPGQGLRLIYYSQIVNDFQKGDIAEGYSVSREKKESFPLTVTSAQKNPTAFYLCASSQGEGAFYEQYFGPGTRLTVT.

The genes are TRBV29-1 and TRBJ2-7, with 8 bases that match TRBD1. The CDR3 consists of 13 residues. Germline loops: CDR1 SQVTM, CDR2 ANQGSEA. With 7 bases clipped from V and 1 base from J, the junction kept 6 bases outside the gene matches. The CDR3 DNA reads as TGCAGCGGGAAACAGGGGGGATCCTACGAGCAGTACTTC. This gives the protein CSGKQGGSYEQYF.

The genes are TRBV4-1 and TRBJ2-7, with D perhaps matching TRBD1 or TRBD2 (6 bases each). This CDR3 has 15 residues. Looked up from germline, CDR1 is MGHRA and CDR2 is YSYEKL. V lost 0 bases and J 5 bases, leaving 14 bases between the germline ends. CDR3 residues: CASSQDGGGLDEQYF. CDR3 bases: TGCGCCAGCAGCCAAGATGGAGGGGGGCTCGACGAGCAGTACTTC.